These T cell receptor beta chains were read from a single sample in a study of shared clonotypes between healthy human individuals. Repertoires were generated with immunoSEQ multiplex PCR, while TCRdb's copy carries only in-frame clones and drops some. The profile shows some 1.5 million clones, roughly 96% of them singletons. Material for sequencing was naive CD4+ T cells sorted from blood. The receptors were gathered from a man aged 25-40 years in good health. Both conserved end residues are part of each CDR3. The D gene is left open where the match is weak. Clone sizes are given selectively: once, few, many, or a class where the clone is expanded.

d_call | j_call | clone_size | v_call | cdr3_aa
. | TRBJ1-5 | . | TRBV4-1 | CASSQDLTRQPQHF
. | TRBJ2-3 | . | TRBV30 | CAWSAGQGNTDTQYF
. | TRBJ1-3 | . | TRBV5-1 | CASSPYIGADSGNTIYF
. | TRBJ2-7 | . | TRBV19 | CASSSGQGTYEQYF
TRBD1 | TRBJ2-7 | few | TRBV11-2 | CASSRQGYEQYF
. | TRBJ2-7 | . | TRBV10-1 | CATDRDGGPKGYF
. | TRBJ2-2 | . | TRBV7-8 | CASSHRRDGELFF
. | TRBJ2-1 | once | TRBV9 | CASTVPPVPNSYNEQFF
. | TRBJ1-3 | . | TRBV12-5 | CASGRGVGNTIYF
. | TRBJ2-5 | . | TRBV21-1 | CASSKKGTGQLTQETQYF
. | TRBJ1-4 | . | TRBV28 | CASSSQGTTNEKLFF
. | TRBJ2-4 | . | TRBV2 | CASSDPGSAKNIQYF
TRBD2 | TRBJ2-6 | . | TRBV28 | CASSSGGSGANVLTF
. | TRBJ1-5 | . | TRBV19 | CASSIVGGSNQPQHF
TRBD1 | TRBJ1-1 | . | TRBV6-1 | CASSTGQARTAEAFF
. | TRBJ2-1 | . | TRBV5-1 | CASSLVKGGGNEQFF
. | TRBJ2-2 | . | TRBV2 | CASSEGVDGELFF
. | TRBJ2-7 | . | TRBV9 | CASSVGASHEQYF
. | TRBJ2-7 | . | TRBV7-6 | CASSLERYEQYF
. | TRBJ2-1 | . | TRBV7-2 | CASSLEVDSYNEQFF
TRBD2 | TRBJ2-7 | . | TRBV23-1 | CASSRDSGIYEQYF
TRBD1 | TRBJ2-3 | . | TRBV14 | CASSPFKGRDRLTDTQYF
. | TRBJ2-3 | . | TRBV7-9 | CASSYGSMRLGTDTQYF
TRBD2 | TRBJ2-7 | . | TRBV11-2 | CASSLELAGGYEQYF
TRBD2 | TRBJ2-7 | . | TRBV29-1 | CSVGAGGPVEQYF
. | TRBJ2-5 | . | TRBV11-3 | CASSLDYGETQYF
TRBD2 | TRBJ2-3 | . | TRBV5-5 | CASSPTPLAGEGYTQYF
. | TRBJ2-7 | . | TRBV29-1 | CSVVIGAPPRQYF
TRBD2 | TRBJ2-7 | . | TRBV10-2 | CASNGGEAYEQYF
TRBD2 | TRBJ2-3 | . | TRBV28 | CASSIPGLAGVYDTQYF
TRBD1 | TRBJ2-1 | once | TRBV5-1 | CASSLGQGDHEQFF
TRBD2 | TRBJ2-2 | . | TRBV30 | CAWSVVRRTSANTGELFF
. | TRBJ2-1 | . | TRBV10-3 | CAISVVGAVSNEQFF
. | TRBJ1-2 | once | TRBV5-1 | CASSLGGAPGYTF
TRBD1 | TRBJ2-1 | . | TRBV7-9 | CASSLVGRTGGLNNEQFF
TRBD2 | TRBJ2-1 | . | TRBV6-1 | CASSAEAGNSYNEQFF
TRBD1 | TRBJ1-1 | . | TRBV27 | CASSSLRTGGITEAFF
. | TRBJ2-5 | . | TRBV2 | CASSAGPTETQYF
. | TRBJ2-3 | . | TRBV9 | CASSVAVGGGRDTQYF